The clone carrying this T cell receptor beta chain was counted only a few times. Germline V CDR1 and CDR2: GTSNPN, SVGIG (reference sequence). The germline V and J ends were trimmed by 3 bases and 2 bases, with 15 bases remaining between them. This CDR3 region has 15 residues. The data stem from a study of PD-L1 blockade in urothelial cancer. Study details: Patients commenced intravenous atezolizumab, 1,200 mg every 3 weeks, in the mid-2010s. Of 30 or so patients, twenty-five were males with bladder-origin urothelial cancer.

Amplification of housekeeping genes quantified FFPE tumor DNA. Assay used: immunoSEQ multiplex PCR; TCRdb lists only in-frame clones, some missing. Among some 35,000 clones, roughly a third were seen once, and the ten largest hold more than 8.5%. The sequences come from tumor tissue, collected before atezolizumab (anti-PD-L1) treatment. V usage is TRBV30 and J usage is TRBJ2-3, with D possibly being TRBD1 (6 bases). The clonotype originates from a man aged 55 to 70 with urothelial cancer. The CDR3 sequence is CAWSRMRGITDTQYF. The CDR3 DNA sequence: TGTGCCTGGAGCCGTATGAGGGGGATCACAGATACGCAGTATTTT. Full variable domain (missing parts from reference TRBV30 and TRBJ2-3): SQTIHQWPATLVQPVGSPLSLECTVEGTSNPNLYWYRQAAGRGLQLLFYSVGIGQISSEVPQNLSASRPQDRQFILSSKKLLLSDSGFYLCAWSRMRGITDTQYFGPGTRLTVL.